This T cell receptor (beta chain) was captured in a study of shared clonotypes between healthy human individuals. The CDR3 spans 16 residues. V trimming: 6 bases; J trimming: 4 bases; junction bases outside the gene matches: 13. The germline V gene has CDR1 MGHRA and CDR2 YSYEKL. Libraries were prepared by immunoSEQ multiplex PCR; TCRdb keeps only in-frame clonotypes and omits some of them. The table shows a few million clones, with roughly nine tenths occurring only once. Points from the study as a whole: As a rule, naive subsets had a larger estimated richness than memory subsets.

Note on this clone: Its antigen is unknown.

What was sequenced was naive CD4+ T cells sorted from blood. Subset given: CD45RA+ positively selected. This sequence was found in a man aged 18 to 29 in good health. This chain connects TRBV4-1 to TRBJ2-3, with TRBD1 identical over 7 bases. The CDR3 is CASRHPATGSSDTQYF. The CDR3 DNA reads TGCGCCAGCAGGCACCCCGCGACAGGGTCTTCAGATACGCAGTATTTT.